A selection of T cell receptor beta chains follows, all from one sample in a study of Graves' ophthalmopathy and Graves' hyperthyroidism. MiXCR, run by TCRdb on the multiplex PCR reads, gives a single entry per CDR3 protein. The sample records a few hundred thousand distinct CDR3 sequences, about a sixth being singletons. Input material: peripheral blood. All receptors derive from an adult woman with stable Graves' hyperthyroidism. Each CDR3 is given with its conserved first and last residue. A D gene is named only where the DNA matches it firmly. Clone size is stated in some rows and not others, as once, few, many or a class when expanded.

D gene: NA; clone size: NA; J gene: TRBJ1-1; V gene: TRBV12-3/TRBV12-4; CDR3 DNA: TGTGCCAGCAGTTTTAGTCCAACCCTTACTCCAGAAGCTTTCTTT; CDR3 protein: CASSFSPTLTPEAFF
D gene: TRBD1; clone size: NA; J gene: TRBJ1-1; V gene: TRBV12-3/TRBV12-4; CDR3 DNA: TGTGCCAGCAGCCCAACAGGGGTTATTGAAGCTTTCTTT; CDR3 protein: CASSPTGVIEAFF
D gene: TRBD1; clone size: many; J gene: TRBJ2-7; V gene: TRBV12-3/TRBV12-4; CDR3 DNA: TGTGCCAGCAGCTCGGACAGGGGGAGGCACTACGAGCAGTACTTC; CDR3 protein: CASSSDRGRHYEQYF
D gene: TRBD1; clone size: many; J gene: TRBJ1-6; V gene: TRBV3-1; CDR3 DNA: TGTGCCAGCAGGACGACAGGGTCTTCACCCCTCCACTTT; CDR3 protein: CASRTTGSSPLHF
D gene: NA; clone size: few; J gene: TRBJ2-1; V gene: TRBV11-2; CDR3 DNA: TGTGCCAGCAGGACTATTTACAATGAGCAGTTCTTC; CDR3 protein: CASRTIYNEQFF
D gene: TRBD1; clone size: many; J gene: TRBJ2-5; V gene: TRBV4-3; CDR3 DNA: TGCGCCAGCAGCCAAGATACGGACAGGGGAGAGACCCAGTACTTC; CDR3 protein: CASSQDTDRGETQYF
D gene: TRBD2; clone size: NA; J gene: TRBJ2-7; V gene: TRBV12-5; CDR3 DNA: TGTGCTAGTGGGCCCGGACTAGCGGTGACCTACGAGCAGTACTTC; CDR3 protein: CASGPGLAVTYEQYF
D gene: TRBD2; clone size: NA; J gene: TRBJ2-7; V gene: TRBV6-5; CDR3 DNA: TGTGCCAGCAGTTACTTACTAGCGGGGGAAAGCTACGAGCAGTACTTC; CDR3 protein: CASSYLLAGESYEQYF
D gene: NA; clone size: many; J gene: TRBJ1-3; V gene: TRBV6-1; CDR3 DNA: TGTGCCAGCAGGAAGGCAGGGGCTGGAAACACCATATATTTT; CDR3 protein: CASRKAGAGNTIYF
D gene: NA; clone size: NA; J gene: TRBJ1-1; V gene: TRBV12-3/TRBV12-4; CDR3 DNA: TGTGCCAGCAGTTTGGTGGGGGCGCCTCACACTGAAGCTTTCTTT; CDR3 protein: CASSLVGAPHTEAFF
D gene: NA; clone size: many; J gene: TRBJ2-7; V gene: TRBV19; CDR3 DNA: TGTGCCAGTAGTTGGACTCCAGGTTACGAGCAGTACTTC; CDR3 protein: CASSWTPGYEQYF
D gene: NA; clone size: many; J gene: TRBJ2-2; V gene: TRBV4-1; CDR3 DNA: TGCGCCAGCAGCCATATACGAGGGCGGACCGGGGAGGCTGAGCTGTTTTTT; CDR3 protein: CASSHIRGRTGEAELFF
D gene: NA; clone size: many; J gene: TRBJ1-2; V gene: TRBV20-1; CDR3 DNA: TGCAGTGCTAGTTTACTGGGGGGCTACACCTTC; CDR3 protein: CSASLLGGYTF
D gene: TRBD1; clone size: NA; J gene: TRBJ2-7; V gene: TRBV28; CDR3 DNA: TGTGCCAGCAGTTTACCCCTGGACAGGTTCTCCTACGAGCAGTACTTC; CDR3 protein: CASSLPLDRFSYEQYF
D gene: NA; clone size: many; J gene: TRBJ1-1; V gene: TRBV12-3/TRBV12-4; CDR3 DNA: TGTGCCAGCAGTCCCGGGGGCAGGGAGCAGGTGAGGAACACTGAAGCTTTCTTT; CDR3 protein: CASSPGGREQVRNTEAFF
D gene: TRBD1; clone size: few; J gene: TRBJ2-2; V gene: TRBV18; CDR3 DNA: TGTGCCAGCTCACCGGCCCCGGGACAGGGGCACTTTGGGGAGCTGTTTTTT; CDR3 protein: CASSPAPGQGHFGELFF
D gene: NA; clone size: many; J gene: TRBJ1-3; V gene: TRBV7-9; CDR3 DNA: TGTGCCAGCAGCTTAGATGCCTCCTCTGGAAACACCATATATTTT; CDR3 protein: CASSLDASSGNTIYF
D gene: NA; clone size: many; J gene: TRBJ2-7; V gene: TRBV28; CDR3 DNA: TGTGCCAGCATAGGTGTCGGGGAATACGAGCAGTACTTC; CDR3 protein: CASIGVGEYEQYF
D gene: NA; clone size: NA; J gene: TRBJ1-2; V gene: TRBV19; CDR3 DNA: TGTGCCTGGGGGGACCTGGCCTATGGCTACACCTTC; CDR3 protein: CAWGDLAYGYTF
D gene: NA; clone size: many; J gene: TRBJ2-7; V gene: TRBV10-3; CDR3 DNA: TGTGCCATCAGTGAAGGGCCTGAGCAGGGTGGCGAGCAGTACTTC; CDR3 protein: CAISEGPEQGGEQYF
D gene: NA; clone size: many; J gene: TRBJ1-2; V gene: TRBV7-2; CDR3 DNA: TGTGCCAGCAGCTTACTGAGGACGGTCTATGGCTACACCTTC; CDR3 protein: CASSLLRTVYGYTF
D gene: NA; clone size: many; J gene: TRBJ1-1; V gene: TRBV12-3/TRBV12-4; CDR3 DNA: TGTGCCAGCAGCCTGCCCGGGGGGGCCACTGAAGCTTTCTTT; CDR3 protein: CASSLPGGATEAFF
D gene: NA; clone size: NA; J gene: TRBJ2-5; V gene: TRBV28; CDR3 DNA: TGTGCCAGCAGCCATCGGCGGTTTCAAGAGACCCAGTACTTC; CDR3 protein: CASSHRRFQETQYF
D gene: NA; clone size: NA; J gene: TRBJ2-7; V gene: TRBV12-3/TRBV12-4; CDR3 DNA: TGTGCCAGCCCACAAAGGAACGAGCAGTACTTC; CDR3 protein: CASPQRNEQYF
D gene: NA; clone size: few; J gene: TRBJ2-4; V gene: TRBV20-1; CDR3 DNA: TGCAGTGCTAGAGCCGTCCACTTAGCCAAAAACATTCAGTACTTC; CDR3 protein: CSARAVHLAKNIQYF
D gene: TRBD1; clone size: NA; J gene: TRBJ1-6; V gene: TRBV20-1; CDR3 DNA: TGCAGTGCTAGAGTCGGGACAGAAAATTCACCCCTCCACTTT; CDR3 protein: CSARVGTENSPLHF
D gene: NA; clone size: NA; J gene: TRBJ1-1; V gene: TRBV12-3/TRBV12-4; CDR3 DNA: TGTGCCAGCAGATTGGGTCTGAACACTGAAGCTTTCTTT; CDR3 protein: CASRLGLNTEAFF
D gene: NA; clone size: NA; J gene: TRBJ2-1; V gene: TRBV20-1; CDR3 DNA: TGCAGTGCTAGCGGTTTGGTAGGGAATAATGAGCAGTTCTTC; CDR3 protein: CSASGLVGNNEQFF
D gene: NA; clone size: NA; J gene: TRBJ1-1; V gene: TRBV18; CDR3 DNA: TGTGCCAGCTCACCCAGGAGCGGTAACACTGAAGCTTTCTTT; CDR3 protein: CASSPRSGNTEAFF
D gene: NA; clone size: many; J gene: TRBJ1-3; V gene: TRBV12-3/TRBV12-4; CDR3 DNA: TGTGCCAGCAGTTCATTGTTTGGTGCTGGAAACACCATATATTTT; CDR3 protein: CASSSLFGAGNTIYF
D gene: NA; clone size: many; J gene: TRBJ1-5; V gene: TRBV28; CDR3 DNA: TGTGCCAGCAGTTTATTTCAGGGGTTTAGCAATCAGCCCCAGCATTTT; CDR3 protein: CASSLFQGFSNQPQHF
D gene: NA; clone size: many; J gene: TRBJ1-6; V gene: TRBV27; CDR3 DNA: TGTGCCAGCAGTTGGCCGGGAAATAATTCACCCCTCCACTTT; CDR3 protein: CASSWPGNNSPLHF
D gene: TRBD1; clone size: NA; J gene: TRBJ2-7; V gene: TRBV7-2; CDR3 DNA: TGTGCCAGCAGCTTAGCATCGGGACAGTCCTACGAGCAGTACTTC; CDR3 protein: CASSLASGQSYEQYF
D gene: NA; clone size: many; J gene: TRBJ1-1; V gene: TRBV2; CDR3 DNA: TGTGCCAGCATGTCGATGGTTTACACTGAAGCTTTCTTT; CDR3 protein: CASMSMVYTEAFF
D gene: NA; clone size: NA; J gene: TRBJ1-2; V gene: TRBV18; CDR3 DNA: TGTGCCAGCTCACCACCGGCGTCGGGAGGGAATGGCTACACCTTC; CDR3 protein: CASSPPASGGNGYTF
D gene: NA; clone size: many; J gene: TRBJ2-2; V gene: TRBV7-2; CDR3 DNA: TGTGCCAGCAGCCTGAATTTAATCACCGGGGAGCTGTTTTTT; CDR3 protein: CASSLNLITGELFF
D gene: TRBD1; clone size: few; J gene: TRBJ1-2; V gene: TRBV6-1; CDR3 DNA: TGTGCCAGCAGTACAACGGAGACAGGGGTTTATGGCTACACCTTC; CDR3 protein: CASSTTETGVYGYTF
D gene: NA; clone size: many; J gene: TRBJ1-5; V gene: TRBV19; CDR3 DNA: TGTGCCAGTAGTATGTTTTCCAGTACAAGCAATCAGCCCCAGCATTTT; CDR3 protein: CASSMFSSTSNQPQHF
D gene: TRBD1; clone size: many; J gene: TRBJ1-1; V gene: TRBV6-5; CDR3 DNA: TGTGCCAGCAGGCCTGGACAGGGGTGGAACACTGAAGCTTTCTTT; CDR3 protein: CASRPGQGWNTEAFF
D gene: TRBD1; clone size: few; J gene: TRBJ1-1; V gene: TRBV18; CDR3 DNA: TGTGCCAGCTCATCATGGACAGGGGAGGACGACACTGAAGCTTTCTTT; CDR3 protein: CASSSWTGEDDTEAFF
D gene: TRBD1; clone size: many; J gene: TRBJ2-7; V gene: TRBV6-1; CDR3 DNA: TGTGCCAGCGGGACAGGGTACTACGAGCAGTACTTC; CDR3 protein: CASGTGYYEQYF
D gene: TRBD1; clone size: many; J gene: TRBJ1-5; V gene: TRBV6-5; CDR3 DNA: TGTGCCAGCAGTTGGACAGGAATTAATCAGCCCCAGCATTTT; CDR3 protein: CASSWTGINQPQHF
D gene: NA; clone size: many; J gene: TRBJ1-1; V gene: TRBV2; CDR3 DNA: TGTGCCAGCTCACGGACATCGGATAACACTGAAGCTTTCTTT; CDR3 protein: CASSRTSDNTEAFF
D gene: TRBD2; clone size: many; J gene: TRBJ2-7; V gene: TRBV10-3; CDR3 DNA: TGTGCCATCAGTGCAGCGGGAGCCACCTACGAGCAGTACTTC; CDR3 protein: CAISAAGATYEQYF
D gene: NA; clone size: many; J gene: TRBJ1-1; V gene: TRBV7-9; CDR3 DNA: TGTGCCAGCAGCTTAGCGCCGGGGCGAACTGAAGCTTTCTTT; CDR3 protein: CASSLAPGRTEAFF
D gene: NA; clone size: many; J gene: TRBJ2-2; V gene: TRBV4-3; CDR3 DNA: TGCGCCAGCAGCCAAGAATGGGGTTCGGGAGCCGGGGAGCTGTTTTTT; CDR3 protein: CASSQEWGSGAGELFF
D gene: NA; clone size: NA; J gene: TRBJ1-2; V gene: TRBV3-1; CDR3 DNA: TGTGCCAGCAGCCAAATCTTTGGACAGACAAATGGCTACACCTTC; CDR3 protein: CASSQIFGQTNGYTF
D gene: NA; clone size: few; J gene: TRBJ1-5; V gene: TRBV11-1; CDR3 DNA: TGTGCCAGCAGCCCAATGGGGGGGCTAAGTTACAATCAGCCCCAGCATTTT; CDR3 protein: CASSPMGGLSYNQPQHF
D gene: NA; clone size: many; J gene: TRBJ1-5; V gene: TRBV29-1; CDR3 DNA: TGCAGCGTTGTTGATGGGACATCCGACAGCAATCAGCCCCAGCATTTT; CDR3 protein: CSVVDGTSDSNQPQHF
D gene: TRBD2; clone size: many; J gene: TRBJ2-7; V gene: TRBV6-5; CDR3 DNA: TGTGCCAGCAGTTACTCAACTCTCCTAGCGGACTCCTACGAGCAGTACTTC; CDR3 protein: CASSYSTLLADSYEQYF
D gene: TRBD1; clone size: many; J gene: TRBJ1-5; V gene: TRBV6-2/TRBV6-3; CDR3 DNA: TGTGCCAGCAGTCCAAGGACAGGGGCTCTCGTTAGCAATCAGCCCCAGCATTTT; CDR3 protein: CASSPRTGALVSNQPQHF
D gene: TRBD2; clone size: few; J gene: TRBJ2-7; V gene: TRBV5-8; CDR3 DNA: TGTGCCAGCAGCTCAAGGCAGCGGGAGGGCCGGGAGCAGTACTTC; CDR3 protein: CASSSRQREGREQYF
D gene: TRBD1; clone size: many; J gene: TRBJ2-7; V gene: TRBV15; CDR3 DNA: TGTGCCACCAGCAGAGGCGAACTGACAGGGTCCGAGCAGTACTTC; CDR3 protein: CATSRGELTGSEQYF
D gene: NA; clone size: once; J gene: TRBJ2-7; V gene: TRBV11-2; CDR3 DNA: TGTGCCAGCAGCTCGACCGGGACTGCCTACTACGAGCAGTACTTC; CDR3 protein: CASSSTGTAYYEQYF
D gene: NA; clone size: many; J gene: TRBJ2-7; V gene: TRBV11-1; CDR3 DNA: TGTGCCAGCAGCTCAGGGTTGGGTCACGAGCAGTACTTC; CDR3 protein: CASSSGLGHEQYF
D gene: TRBD2; clone size: many; J gene: TRBJ2-7; V gene: TRBV5-5; CDR3 DNA: TGTGCCAGCAGCTCACTTAATAGCGGGAGGATCTACGAGCAGTACTTC; CDR3 protein: CASSSLNSGRIYEQYF
D gene: TRBD1; clone size: many; J gene: TRBJ2-2; V gene: TRBV5-1; CDR3 DNA: TGCGCCAGCAGCGCCTGGACAGGGGGCGACACCGGGGAGCTGTTTTTT; CDR3 protein: CASSAWTGGDTGELFF